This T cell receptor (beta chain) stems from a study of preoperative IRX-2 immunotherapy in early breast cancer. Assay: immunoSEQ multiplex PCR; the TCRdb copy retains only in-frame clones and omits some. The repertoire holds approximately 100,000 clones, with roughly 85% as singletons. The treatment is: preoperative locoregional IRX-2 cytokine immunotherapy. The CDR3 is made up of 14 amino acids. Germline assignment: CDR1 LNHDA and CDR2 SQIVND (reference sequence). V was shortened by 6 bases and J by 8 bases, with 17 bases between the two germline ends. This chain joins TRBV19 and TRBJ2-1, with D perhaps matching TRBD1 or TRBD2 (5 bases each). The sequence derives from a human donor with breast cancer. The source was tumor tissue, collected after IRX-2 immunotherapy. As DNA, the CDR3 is TGTGCCAGTAGGGGGGTGACAGCGTGGGATGAGCAGTTCTTC. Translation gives CASRGVTAWDEQFF.